This TCR beta chain is from a study of cytomegalovirus exposure and HLA in healthy donors. This CDR3 contains 16 residues. The V gene's germline CDR1 is SGHVS and CDR2 FQNEAQ. The V gene end was trimmed by 5 bases and the J gene end by 0 bases; junction bases not matched to a gene: 4. Study results and limitations: The CMV antigen specificity of three CMV-associated chains was confirmed through in vitro analysis.

Details on this clone: Antigen unknown.

The study ran its PCR with 60 Vbeta and 13 Jbeta primers. Some clones are missing from TCRdb's copy, which holds only in-frame ones; the method was immunoSEQ multiplex PCR. Altogether about 180,000 clones are present, 80% to 85% being singletons, with the ten largest covering 2% to 2.5%. Source material: PBMCs. The rearrangement links TRBV7-8 to TRBJ1-3; 10 nucleotides line up with TRBD1. This clonotype originated in a woman between 25 and 40 years old in good health and CMV-seronegative. CDR3 in DNA: TGTGCCAGCAGCCTGGGACAGGGGTACTCTGGAAACACCATATATTTT. Amino acid sequence: CASSLGQGYSGNTIYF. The full variable domain, its missing parts supplied by reference TRBV7-8 and TRBJ1-3, is GAGVSQSPRYKVAKRGQDVALRCDPISGHVSLFWYQQALGQGPEFLTYFQNEAQLDKSGLPSDRFFAERPEGSVSTLKIQRTQQEDSAVYLCASSLGQGYSGNTIYFGEGSWLTVV.